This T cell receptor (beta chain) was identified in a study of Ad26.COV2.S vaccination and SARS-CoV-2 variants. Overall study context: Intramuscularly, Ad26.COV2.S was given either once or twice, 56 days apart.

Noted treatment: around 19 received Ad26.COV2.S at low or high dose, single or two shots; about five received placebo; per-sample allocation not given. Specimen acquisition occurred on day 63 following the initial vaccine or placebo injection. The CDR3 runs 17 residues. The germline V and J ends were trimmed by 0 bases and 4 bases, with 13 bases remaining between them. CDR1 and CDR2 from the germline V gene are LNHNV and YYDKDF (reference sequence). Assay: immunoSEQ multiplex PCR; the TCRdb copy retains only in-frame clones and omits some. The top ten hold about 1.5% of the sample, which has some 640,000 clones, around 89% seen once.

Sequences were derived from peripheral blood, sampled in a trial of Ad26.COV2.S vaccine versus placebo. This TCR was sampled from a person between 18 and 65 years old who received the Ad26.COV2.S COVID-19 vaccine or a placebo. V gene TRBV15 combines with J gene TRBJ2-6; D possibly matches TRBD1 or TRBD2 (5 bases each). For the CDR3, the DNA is TGTGCCACCAGCAGAGAACGGGGCAGGGTCGGGGCCAACGTCCTGACTTTC. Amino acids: CATSRERGRVGANVLTF.